The 3 T cell receptor beta chains in this list originate from one sample, sequenced in a study of blood T cell repertoires in COVID-19. Clones were read by immunoSEQ multiplex PCR, and TCRdb kept only the in-frame ones, dropping some. The sample contains 150,000 to 200,000 clones, roughly 86% of which appear only once. The sequenced sample consisted of peripheral blood. Every receptor here comes from a woman of 80 years or more with COVID-19, enrolled during active disease.

J is TRBJ1-4 and V is TRBV29-1; possibly TRBD1 for D (5 bases). Germline V gene lookup returns CDR1 SQVTM and CDR2 ANQGSEA. The CDR3 contains 14 residues. Trimming removed 3 bases at V and 7 bases at J, with 15 bases between. In DNA form, the CDR3 reads TGCAGCGTTGAGATGGGTGGGGCAGTTGAAAAACTGTTTTTT. It is translated as CSVEMGGAVEKLFF.

The V and J genes are TRBV12-1 and TRBJ2-7; the listed D gene, TRBD2, was not tested against the DNA. TRBV12-1 is tagged as a pseudogene. The CDR3 has 15 amino acids. CDR3 sequence reads: CASVGLATSSYEQYF. CDR3 nucleotides: TGTGCCAGCGTGGGGCTAGCGACCAGCTCCTACGAGCAGTACTTC.

As regards this clone: At one boundary the junction diverges from the germline segment, which might be a read error. The chain links TRBV20-1 to TRBJ1-5; the D gene is possibly TRBD1 (5 bases). The CDR3 covers 11 residues. Germline V lookup: CDR1 DFQATT, CDR2 SNEGSKA (reference sequence). CDR3 protein: CSAQRAYRRDF. CDR3 DNA: TGCAGTGCTCAACGGGCGTACCGCAGGGATTTT.